This T cell receptor beta chain was sequenced during a study of T-cell memory formation after mild COVID-19. Study-wide context: For the most part, TCR clusters were specific to one donor. Study-wide results and limits: Cross-reactive memory apparently joined, as some responding clones appeared in pre-infection memory. Contracting CD4+ clones lay largely in CM and EM, with CD8+ ones residing in EMRA. The authors left the SARS-CoV-2 specificity of second-wave clones peaking on day 37 unconfirmed.

MiXCR was run by TCRdb on the 5' RACE reads, yielding one entry per CDR3 protein. The repertoire consists of about 470,000 distinct CDR3 sequences, with about 18% occurring once and the leading ten covering over 9%. Points on this clonotype: Its antigen is still unknown.

V was shortened by 3 bases and J by 2 bases, with 13 bases between the two germline ends. The CDR3 extends over 15 amino acids. Germline V gene data show CDR1 as SGHTA and CDR2 as FQGNSA. The rearrangement links TRBV7-2 to TRBJ1-1; D might be TRBD1 (6 bases). Sequencing was performed on PBMCs or a T cell subset sorted from them (not recorded which). The receptor's source is an adult woman who had mild COVID-19 (a few samples of this study predate the infection). Cell type and time point are not known. CDR3 nucleotide sequence: TGTGCCAGCAGCTTTACGGCAGGGGCTAACACTGAAGCTTTCTTT. Protein product: CASSFTAGANTEAFF.